These 24 T cell receptor beta chains were all obtained from the same sample, sequenced in a study of blood T cells in healthy people across ages. A sample-barcoded 5' primer and a J-beta primer mix were used in a second PCR of roughly 6 to 11 cycles. In TCRdb, the 5' RACE reads were re-called with MiXCR into one record per CDR3 protein. The repertoire consists of about 840,000 distinct CDR3 sequences, with 29% occurring once and the leading ten covering 10%. The data also belong to a second study, concerning T cells of mothers and their children.

The sequencing input was blood. All receptors derive from a woman in her thirties or forties in good health.

This clonotype was detected a few times. V is TRBV7-9 and J is TRBJ2-5, with 14 bases identical to TRBD2. Per germline, CDR1 SEHNR and CDR2 FQNEAQ (reference sequence). Unmatched junction bases numbered 10, after V lost 6 bases and J lost 4 bases. This CDR3 is 17 amino acids long. The CDR3 DNA follows: TGTGCCAGCAGTTCGATATTCGGACTAGCGGGGGGAGAGACCCAGTACTTC. This gives the protein CASSSIFGLAGGETQYF.

A note on this clonotype: One junction end does not reproduce the germline sequence, and a read error may be involved. The chain uses TRBV9 and TRBJ2-1, with TRBD2 matching 8 bases. From germline, CDR1 is SGDLS and CDR2 YYNGEE. The CDR3 is 17 residues long. The CDR3 region is CASSVAAWLAGGNEQVF. CDR3 nucleotides: TGTGCCAGCAGCGTAGCCGCGTGGCTAGCGGGCGGGAATGAGCAGGTCTTC.

At least ten counts were recorded for this clonotype. This chain connects TRBV7-2 to TRBJ2-5; 12 nucleotides line up with TRBD2. V was pared by 5 bases and J by 5 bases, with 9 bases of the junction left unmatched. Germline CDR1 is SGHTA and CDR2 is FQGNSA. The CDR3 extends over 16 amino acids. This CDR3 is CASSLGLAGPGETQYF. CDR3 DNA: TGTGCCAGCAGCCTCGGACTAGCGGGGCCGGGGGAGACCCAGTACTTC.

At least ten counts were recorded for this clonotype. The gene calls are TRBV7-3 and TRBJ2-3, with 9 bases aligning to TRBD2. CDR1 and CDR2 (germline): SGHTA, FQGTGA. The CDR3 is 15 residues long. Losses at the gene ends were 5 bases for V and 2 bases for J; bases not matched to a gene: 5. CDR3 in DNA: TGTGCCAGCAGCCCTCAGCGGGGGGCCACAGATACGCAGTATTTT. Amino acids: CASSPQRGATDTQYF.

This chain links TRBV5-6 with TRBJ2-1; 7 nucleotides align to TRBD2. V shed 2 bases, J shed 0 bases, and the junction held 11 bases outside the gene matches. This CDR3 region has 18 residues. Germline V gives CDR1 SGHDT, CDR2 YYEEEE. The CDR3 reads CASSFLAEGQSSYNEQFF. In nucleotides, the CDR3 is TGTGCCAGCAGCTTCCTAGCGGAGGGCCAAAGCTCCTACAATGAGCAGTTCTTC. The whole variable domain, filled in from reference TRBV5-6 and TRBJ2-1, reads DAGVTQSPTHLIKTRGQQVTLRCSPKSGHDTVSWYQQALGQGPQFIFQYYEEEERQRGNFPDRFSGHQFPNYSSELNVNALLLGDSALYLCASSFLAEGQSSYNEQFFGPGTRLTVL.

A few counts support this clonotype. This chain joins TRBV28 and TRBJ2-5, with 8 positions matching TRBD1. The DNA end lines up better with TRBJ2-7; the J call may be wrong. This CDR3 comprises 15 residues. Germline V lookup: CDR1 MDHEN, CDR2 SYDVKM. The CDR3 DNA reads TGTGCCAGCAGAGTTACAGGGGGAAGATCCTACGAGCAGTACTTC. This gives the protein CASRVTGGRSYEQYF.

The rearrangement uses TRBV20-1 and TRBJ2-7, with TRBD2 identical over 7 bases. The CDR3 extends over 14 amino acids. Looked up from germline, CDR1 is DFQATT and CDR2 is SNEGSKA (reference sequence). The V and J ends lost 1 base and 2 bases, in that order; junction bases with no gene match: 5. CDR3 protein: CSARVTSSPYEQYF. As DNA, the CDR3 is TGCAGTGCTAGAGTGACTAGCAGCCCCTACGAGCAGTACTTC.

On this clonotype itself: The conserved closing phenylalanine or tryptophan is absent in this CDR3, likely reflecting a read error. The chain carries TRBV10-3 and TRBJ1-6; D remains unclear. The CDR3 extends over 16 amino acids. Trimming stripped 0 bases from V and 5 bases from J, with 11 bases between. Germline V CDR1 and CDR2: ENHRY, SYGVKD. The CDR3 DNA reads as TGTGCCATCAGTGAGTCGAAGACAAGAGATAATTCACCCCTCCACCTT. This encodes CAISESKTRDNSPLHL.

As for this clonotype: At one of its ends the junction is not consistent with the germline gene, which may arise from a read error. The chain joins TRBV12-3 or TRBV12-4 to TRBJ2-3, with 11 bases matching TRBD2. This CDR3 is 15 amino acids long. The CDR3 protein is CASGIAGGRPDAQYF. The CDR3 coding sequence is TGTGCCAGCGGAATAGCGGGGGGGCGCCCAGATGCGCAGTATTTT.

This clonotype was counted between two and nine times. The chain employs TRBV2 and TRBJ2-7; possible D gene TRBD1, 5 bases. The CDR3 totals 14 residues. The V and J ends lost 0 bases and 3 bases respectively, with 9 bases between them. From germline, CDR1 is SNHLY and CDR2 FYNNEI. Here the CDR3 reads CASSEAGQGYEQYF. In nucleotides, the CDR3 is TGTGCCAGCAGTGAAGCAGGGCAGGGCTACGAGCAGTACTTC.

Only one count was recorded for this clonotype. This rearrangement joins TRBV28 to TRBJ2-3, with D possibly being TRBD1 (5 bases). The CDR3 length is 13 residues. The germline CDR1 and CDR2 sequences are MDHEN and SYDVKM. Trimming shortened V by 5 bases and J by 6 bases, and 12 bases separated the two germline ends. The CDR3 loop is CASSARTPDTQYF. The CDR3 bases are TGTGCCAGCAGTGCCCGGACACCTGATACGCAGTATTTT.

The chain couples TRBV20-1 to TRBJ2-5; D ambiguous. This CDR3 is built from 13 residues. Germline V gene lookup returns CDR1 DFQATT and CDR2 SNEGSKA (reference sequence). V was clipped by 5 bases and J by 1 base, with 11 bases between them. In nucleotides, the CDR3 is TGCAGTGCTGCCGCCGCCATCCAAGAGACCCAGTACTTC. This encodes CSAAAAIQETQYF.

About this clonotype: At one end, the junction sequence differs from germline, possibly due to a read error. The J gene is TRBJ2-5, the V gene TRBV10-3; TRBD2 is a possible D gene (6 bases). CDR1 and CDR2 from the germline V gene are ENHRY and SYGVKD. The length of the CDR3 is 14 residues. This CDR3 reads CAISDLGGKEAQYF. In DNA form, the CDR3 reads TGTGCCATCAGTGATTTGGGGGGAAAAGAGGCCCAGTACTTC.

V gene TRBV28 combines with J gene TRBJ1-2; no clear D gene. The CDR3 contains 14 residues. The germline V gene has CDR1 MDHEN and CDR2 SYDVKM. Trimming took 2 bases from V and 2 from J, leaving 9 bases between them. This CDR3 reads CASSLIGGNYGYTF. CDR3 DNA: TGTGCCAGCAGTTTAATCGGAGGAAACTATGGCTACACCTTC.

This clonotype has more than one count but fewer than ten. J is TRBJ2-7 and V is TRBV2, with unresolved D. The germline V gene has CDR1 SNHLY and CDR2 FYNNEI. This CDR3 is built from 13 residues. Trimming left V 6 bases short and J 3 bases short, with 12 bases between. The CDR3 sequence: CASRKDIGYEQYF. CDR3 DNA: TGTGCCAGCAGAAAAGACATCGGCTACGAGCAGTACTTC.

This rearrangement joins TRBV3-1 to TRBJ1-1; perhaps TRBD1 as D (6 bases). The ends were cut back, 2 bases at V and 0 bases at J, with 10 bases in the middle. The CDR3 extends over 15 amino acids. The germline CDR1 and CDR2 sequences are LGHDT and YNNKEL (reference sequence). CDR3: CASSQTDRLNTEAFF. The CDR3 DNA reads TGTGCCAGCAGCCAAACCGACAGGCTGAACACTGAAGCTTTCTTT.

This clonotype was detected a few times. The chain has TRBV2 and TRBJ2-3; the match to TRBD2 covers 9 bases. Per the germline V gene, CDR1 is SNHLY and CDR2 is FYNNEI. V shed 2 bases, J shed 0 bases, and the junction held 3 bases outside the gene matches. CDR3 length equals 16 residues. CDR3 in amino acids: CASSELTSGSTDTQYF. The DNA for the CDR3 is TGTGCCAGCAGTGAACTCACTAGCGGGAGCACAGATACGCAGTATTTT.

This clonotype has just one count. V gene TRBV20-1 combines with J gene TRBJ2-1; no clear D gene. CDR3 length: 13 residues. The germline CDR1 and CDR2 sequences are DFQATT and SNEGSKA (reference sequence). The ends were cut back, 7 bases at V and 1 base at J, with 11 bases in the middle. The CDR3 protein is CSVRRKSYNEQFF. In DNA form, the CDR3 reads TGCAGTGTCAGGCGGAAGTCCTACAATGAGCAGTTCTTC.

With respect to this clonotype: One end of the junction does not line up with germline, which may come from a read error. The rearrangement joins TRBV4-2 to TRBJ2-3; D is ambiguous. The germline gives CDR1 LGHNA, CDR2 YNFKEQ. The CDR3 is 12 residues long. DNA of the CDR3: TGTGCCGGCAGCAAAGAAGAGGATACGCAGTATTTT. Protein product: CAGSKEEDTQYF.

This clonotype was observed a handful of times. CDR3 sequence (DNA): TGCGCCACCAAAGGACTAGCGGGAGACTACGAGCAGTACTTC. It codes for CATKGLAGDYEQYF. The chain has TRBV5-1 and TRBJ2-5, with 13 bases lining up with TRBD2. Judging by the DNA end, TRBJ2-7 fits better; the J call may be wrong. Germline V gene lookup returns CDR1 SGHRS and CDR2 YFSETQ. CDR3 size: 14 residues.

This clonotype was seen ten or more times. This chain joins TRBV5-1 and TRBJ2-5; no firm D call. Germline loops: CDR1 SGHRS, CDR2 YFSETQ. This CDR3 spans 14 amino acids. V was clipped by 0 bases and J by 11 bases, with 17 bases between them. CDR3 loop: CASSLVGSETEQYF. In DNA form, the CDR3 reads TGCGCCAGCAGCTTGGTAGGCAGCGAAACAGAGCAGTACTTC. The full variable domain, its missing parts supplied by reference TRBV5-1 and TRBJ2-5, is KAGVTQTPRYLIKTRGQQVTLSCSPISGHRSVSWYQQTPGQGLQFLFEYFSETQRNKGNFPGRFSGRQFSNSRSEMNVSTLELGDSALYLCASSLVGSETEQYFGPGTRLLVL.

A remark on this clonotype: A much larger clone lies one base from this, so it may be a read error. The chain carries TRBV29-1 and TRBJ1-2; D unclear. The CDR3 is 11 residues long. Trimming took off 8 bases at V and 8 bases at J, with 15 bases between the two ends. CDR1 SQVTM and CDR2 ANQGSEA come from the germline V gene. CDR3 loop: CSIAQEKGYTF. CDR3 sequence (DNA): TGCAGCATTGCCCAGGAGAAGGGCTACACCTTC.

This clonotype showed up just a few times. The chain is built from TRBV7-8 and TRBJ1-1; 9 nucleotides match TRBD1. Looked up from germline, CDR1 is SGHVS and CDR2 is FQNEAQ. V was pared by 2 bases and J by 4 bases, with 5 bases of the junction left unmatched. CDR3 length equals 15 residues. The CDR3 nucleotides are TGTGCCAGCAGCTTATGGTTGGACAGGGGCACTGAAGCTTTCTTT. Translating it yields CASSLWLDRGTEAFF.

In regard to this clonotype: The junction departs from germline at one end; a sequencing error may be responsible. The chain recombines TRBV24-1 with TRBJ2-3; D perhaps matches TRBD1 (6 bases). Germline V gene lookup returns CDR1 KGHDR and CDR2 SFDVKD. The CDR3 runs to 16 residues. CDR3 sequence: CAASDYRAGQPDTQYF. The CDR3 region has the DNA TGTGCCGCCAGTGATTACAGGGCCGGGCAACCAGATACGCAGTATTTT.